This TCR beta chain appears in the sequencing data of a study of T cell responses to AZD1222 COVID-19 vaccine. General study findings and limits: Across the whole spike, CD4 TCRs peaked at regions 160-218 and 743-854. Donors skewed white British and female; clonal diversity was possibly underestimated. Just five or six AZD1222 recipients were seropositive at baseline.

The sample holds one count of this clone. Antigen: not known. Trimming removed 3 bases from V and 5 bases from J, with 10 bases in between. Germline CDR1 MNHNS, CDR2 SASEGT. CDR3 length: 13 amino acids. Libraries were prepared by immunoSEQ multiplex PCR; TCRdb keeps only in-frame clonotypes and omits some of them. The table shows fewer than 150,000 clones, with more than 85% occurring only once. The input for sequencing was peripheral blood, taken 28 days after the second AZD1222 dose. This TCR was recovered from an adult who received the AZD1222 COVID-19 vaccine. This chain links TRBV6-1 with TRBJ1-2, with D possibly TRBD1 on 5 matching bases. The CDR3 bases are TGTGCCAGCAGTGAGACGGACACTTATGGCTACACCTTC. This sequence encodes CASSETDTYGYTF.